This T cell receptor beta chain comes out of a study of blood T cells in healthy people across ages. Study-level results: The long-lived group displayed more naive CD4+ cells, plus higher diversity, than the aged donors did.

The sample, around 10 milliliters of peripheral blood, was drawn from each donor. Total RNA extraction produced at least 5.5 micrograms (per sample) for the study. The table lists this clonotype with a few counts. What it recognizes is unknown. Together with a sample-barcoded 5' primer, a J-beta primer mix was included in a second PCR lasting 7 to 11 cycles. Each of the cDNA molecules was tagged by a template-switch adaptor with 12 random nucleotides. TCRdb re-called the 5' RACE reads with MiXCR, one entry per CDR3 protein. This sample has about 1,400,000 distinct CDR3 sequences, with roughly 64% found just once. Sequencing was carried out using blood. The TCR originated in a man aged 18 to 29 in good health.

This CDR3 is CASSQGVATDTQYF. CDR3 in DNA: TGCGCCAGCAGCCAAGGAGTGGCGACAGATACGCAGTATTTT. J is TRBJ2-3 and V is TRBV4-3; the D is unclear. Germline CDR1 and CDR2: LGHNA and YSLEER. The CDR3 covers 14 residues. V gave up 1 base and J gave up 3 bases, with 8 bases separating them.